The entry that follows covers one TCR beta chain sequence. The antigen is undetermined. The primer mix had 60 Vbeta and 13 Jbeta primers. The table came from immunoSEQ multiplex PCR; TCRdb's copy has only in-frame clones and leaves some out. The repertoire holds about 87,000 clones, with less than 80% as singletons. This specimen comes from a study of cytomegalovirus exposure and HLA in healthy donors. Study-wide results and caveats: Analysis performed later found about 17,000 TCR beta sequences associated with HLA alleles at 0.05 false discovery rate. Presence/absence analyses rested on an assumption that sequencing depth was roughly uniform across donors.

The germline CDR1 and CDR2 sequences are MDHEN and SYDVKM. This CDR3 is 11 amino acids long. V was cut by 6 bases and J by 9 bases, with 9 bases left in between. Material for sequencing was PBMCs. The clonotype comes from a man between 25 and 39 years old in good health and CMV-seropositive. V usage is TRBV28 and J usage is TRBJ1-5, with D perhaps TRBD1 (6 bases). This CDR3 is CASSLRGPQHF. CDR3 bases: TGTGCCAGCAGCCTCAGGGGGCCCCAGCATTTT.